These 5 T cell receptor beta chains were sequenced from one sample in a study of PD-1 blockade in classical Hodgkin lymphoma. The time point here: cycle 4 day 1 (C4D1), after 5 to 7 weeks of nivolumab. In every patient, relapse followed autologous stem cell transplantation, while exposure to brentuximab vedotin differed. Repertoires were generated with immunoSEQ multiplex PCR, while TCRdb's copy carries only in-frame clones and drops some. Here the sample spans several thousand clones, around 70% being singletons. The material sequenced was peripheral blood mononuclear cells (PBMCs), taken before the fourth cycle of nivolumab. These receptors came from a human donor with classical Hodgkin lymphoma.

The chain recombines TRBV7-2 with TRBJ1-1; D is undetermined. Per the germline V gene, CDR1 is SGHTA and CDR2 is FQGNSA. V lost 1 base, J lost 0 bases, and 12 bases lay in between. The CDR3 is 16 amino acids. The CDR3 loop is CASSLGAEFMNTEAFF. As DNA, the CDR3 is TGTGCCAGCAGCTTAGGTGCAGAGTTTATGAACACTGAAGCTTTCTTT.

The gene calls are TRBV5-1 and TRBJ2-7; the match to TRBD2 covers 15 bases. Germline CDR1 reads SGHRS; CDR2 reads YFSETQ. The J segment lost 2 bases and the V segment lost 4 bases, leaving 7 bases of the junction unmatched. The CDR3 has 17 amino acids. The CDR3 nucleotides are TGCGCCAGCAGCACGGGACTAGCGGGGGGAATTACCTACGAGCAGTACTTC. Residues: CASSTGLAGGITYEQYF.

This clone appeared once. This sample includes further DNA sequences coding for the same CDR3. The chain employs TRBV7-6 and TRBJ2-4, with 10 bases aligning to TRBD1. The junction had 1 base not matched to a gene; V was cut back by 4 bases and J by 1 base. The germline CDR1 and CDR2 sequences are SGHVS and FNYEAQ. The CDR3 covers 15 residues. CDR3 in amino acids: CASSSGQGAKNIQYF. CDR3 coding DNA: TGTGCCAGCAGCTCGGGACAGGGGGCCAAAAACATTCAGTACTTC.

The chain combines TRBV6-1 with TRBJ1-3; 8 bases agree with TRBD1. J gave up 5 bases and V 8 bases, and 5 bases lay outside the gene matches. The germline gives CDR1 MNHNS, CDR2 SASEGT. CDR3 length: 13 amino acids. CDR3 amino acids: CASRTGGRNTIYF. The CDR3 DNA sequence: TGTGCCAGCCGAACAGGGGGAAGAAACACCATATATTTT.

V gene TRBV6-6 combines with J gene TRBJ1-1; no definite D call. The germline V and J ends were trimmed by 2 bases and 8 bases, with 6 bases remaining between them. Germline CDR1 MNHNY, CDR2 SVGAGI (reference sequence). CDR3 length equals 11 residues. The CDR3 here is CASSYAGEAFF. For the CDR3, the DNA is TGTGCCAGCAGTTACGCGGGGGAAGCTTTCTTT.